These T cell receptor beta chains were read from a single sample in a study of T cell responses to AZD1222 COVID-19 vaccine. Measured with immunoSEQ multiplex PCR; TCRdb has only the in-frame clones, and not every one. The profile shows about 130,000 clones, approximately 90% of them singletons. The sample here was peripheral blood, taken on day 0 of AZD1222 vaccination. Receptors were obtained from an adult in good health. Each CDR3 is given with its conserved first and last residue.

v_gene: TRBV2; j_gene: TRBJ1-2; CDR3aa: CASSVLLGGTFYGYTF
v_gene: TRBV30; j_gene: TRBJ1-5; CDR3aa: CAWSGDGQPQHF
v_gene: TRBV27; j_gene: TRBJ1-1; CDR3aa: CASRGQGLNTEAFF
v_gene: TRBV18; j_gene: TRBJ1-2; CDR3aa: CASSRGFPGANYGYTF
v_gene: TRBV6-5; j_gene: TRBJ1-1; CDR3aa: CASSYEGGLEAFF
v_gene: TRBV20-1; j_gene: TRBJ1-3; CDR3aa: CSARAGNTIYF
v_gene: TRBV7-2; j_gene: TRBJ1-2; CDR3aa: CASSLAPGGDYGYTF
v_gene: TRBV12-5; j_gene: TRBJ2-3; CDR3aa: CASGLQGAVRTSTDTQYF
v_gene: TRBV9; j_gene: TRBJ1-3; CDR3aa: CASSVGHGEVDTIYF
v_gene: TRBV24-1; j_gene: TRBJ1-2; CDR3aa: CATSNGAGRVSYGYTF
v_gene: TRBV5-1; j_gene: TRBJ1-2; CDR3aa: CASSLVPLGVGNDYTF
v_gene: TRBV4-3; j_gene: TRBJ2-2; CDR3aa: CASSQGGGTGELFF
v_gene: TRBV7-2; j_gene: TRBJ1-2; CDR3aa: CASSSGTGGEGYTF
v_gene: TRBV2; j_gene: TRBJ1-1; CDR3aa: CASSDRTGPGTEAFF
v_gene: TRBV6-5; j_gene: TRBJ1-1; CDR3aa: CASSLTTLNTEAFF
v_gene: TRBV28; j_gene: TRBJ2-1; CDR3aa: CASSLVLRLNEQFF
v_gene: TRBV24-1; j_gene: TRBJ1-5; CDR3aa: CATQRQGGQPQHF
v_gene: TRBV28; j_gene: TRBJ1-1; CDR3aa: CASRKGDSMNTEAFF
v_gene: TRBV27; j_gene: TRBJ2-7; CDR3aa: CATSSRTAFYEQYF
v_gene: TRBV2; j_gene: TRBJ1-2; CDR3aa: CASSEHYGYTF
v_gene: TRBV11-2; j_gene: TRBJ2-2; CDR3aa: CASSPRQVGELFF
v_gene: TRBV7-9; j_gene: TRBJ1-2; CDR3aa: CASSPDRSGLPGYTF
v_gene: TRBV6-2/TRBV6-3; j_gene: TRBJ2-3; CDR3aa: CASSYLNGGGVDWDTQYF
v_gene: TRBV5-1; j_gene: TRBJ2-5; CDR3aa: CASSGWGASLQETQYF
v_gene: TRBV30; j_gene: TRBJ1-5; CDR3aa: CAWSPDSNQPQHF
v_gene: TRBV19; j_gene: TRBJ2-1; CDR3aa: CASSTGSGSYNEQFF
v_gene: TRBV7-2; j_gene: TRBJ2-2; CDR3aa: CASSLRASGGDTGELFF
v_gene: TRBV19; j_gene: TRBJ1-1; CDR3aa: CASSIYGGDTEAFF
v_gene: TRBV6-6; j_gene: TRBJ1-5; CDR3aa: CASSSDGLSNQPQHF
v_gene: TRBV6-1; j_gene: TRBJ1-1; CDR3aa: CASSETVGRAEAFF
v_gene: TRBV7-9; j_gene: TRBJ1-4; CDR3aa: CASSLDVGGPEKLFF
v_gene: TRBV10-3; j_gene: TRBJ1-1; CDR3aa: CATRTSDKNTEAFF
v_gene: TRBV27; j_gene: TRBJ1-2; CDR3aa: CASSSGGYGYTF
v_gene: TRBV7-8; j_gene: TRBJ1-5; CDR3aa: CASSLAPEEPQHF
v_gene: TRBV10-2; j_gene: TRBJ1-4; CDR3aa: CASSESNRGEKLFF
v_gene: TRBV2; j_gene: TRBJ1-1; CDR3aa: CASIGQGNTEAFF
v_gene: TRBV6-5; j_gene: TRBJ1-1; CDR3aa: CASSYLGGTEAFF
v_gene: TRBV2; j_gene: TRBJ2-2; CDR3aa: CASLESGRGTGELFF